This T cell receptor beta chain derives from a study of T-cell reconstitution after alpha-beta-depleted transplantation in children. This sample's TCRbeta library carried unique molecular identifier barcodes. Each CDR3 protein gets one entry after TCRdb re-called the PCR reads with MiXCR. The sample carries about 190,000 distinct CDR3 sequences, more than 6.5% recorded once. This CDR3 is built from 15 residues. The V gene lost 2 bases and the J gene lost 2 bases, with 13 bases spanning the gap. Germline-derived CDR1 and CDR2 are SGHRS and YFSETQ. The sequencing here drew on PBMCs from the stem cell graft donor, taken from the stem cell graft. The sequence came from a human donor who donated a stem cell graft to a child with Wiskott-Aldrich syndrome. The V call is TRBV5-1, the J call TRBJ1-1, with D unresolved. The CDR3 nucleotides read TGCGCCAGCAGCTTAATGGGTACTGTTAACACTGAAGCTTTCTTT. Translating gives CASSLMGTVNTEAFF.